The 9 T cell receptor beta chains below come from one sample, sequenced in a study of CD8+ T cells in alopecia areata. Stated treatment: oral pan-JAK inhibitor, 5-10 mg twice daily. As the sequencing template, cDNA was produced by extracting RNA and reverse transcribing it. This table comes from immunoSEQ multiplex PCR, and its TCRdb copy is limited to in-frame clones, with some not included. The sample gives 210,000 or so clones, under 70% of which show up once; 0.95% to 1.5% is in the top ten. The specimen was CD4+ T cells sorted from blood, collected at week 44, from a patient treated with tofacitinib. The receptor source for this set is a human donor with alopecia areata.

CDR3 region: CAWSQGLREKLFF. In DNA form, the CDR3 reads TGTGCCTGGAGTCAGGGATTAAGAGAAAAACTGTTTTTT. This chain connects TRBV30 to TRBJ1-4, with D perhaps matching TRBD1 (5 bases). Trimming pared 2 bases from V and 8 bases from J, leaving 12 bases between. This CDR3 contains 13 residues. Germline CDR1 is GTSNPN and CDR2 is SVGIG (reference sequence).

V is TRBV19 and J is TRBJ1-5; D is unclear. The CDR3 is 12 residues long. Germline loops: CDR1 LNHDA, CDR2 SQIVND (reference sequence). Trimming left V 5 bases short and J 3 bases short, with 5 bases between. CDR3 coding DNA: TGTGCCAGTAGTCAAACCAATCAGCCCCAGCATTTT. Translation: CASSQTNQPQHF.

V usage is TRBV30 and J usage is TRBJ1-5, with D possibly matching TRBD1 (5 bases). Germline CDR1 reads GTSNPN; CDR2 reads SVGIG (reference sequence). CDR3 length: 13 residues. V was trimmed by 2 bases and J by 6 bases, leaving 11 bases between them. The CDR3 loop is CAWSLREGQPQHF. The DNA for the CDR3 is TGTGCCTGGAGTCTCAGGGAAGGTCAGCCCCAGCATTTT.

This chain uses TRBV6-5 with TRBJ1-2, with 9 bases aligning to TRBD1. Trimming took 6 bases from V and 8 from J; bases not matched to a gene: 7. Per the germline V gene, CDR1 is MNHEY and CDR2 is SVGAGI. The CDR3 spans 13 residues. The DNA for the CDR3 is TGTGCCAGCAGAAGGGACAGGGCGGCGGGCTACACCTTC. It specifies CASRRDRAAGYTF.

This clone was found a few times. The chain couples TRBV21-1 to TRBJ2-1; TRBD2 is taken as the D call from the table, unchecked against the DNA. TRBV21-1 constitutes a pseudogene. The CDR3 is 15 amino acids. The CDR3 bases are TGTGCCAGCCCCAACGCGGGGTGCCTTAACGGTGAGCAGTTCTTC. It is translated as CASPNAGCLNGEQFF.

V is TRBV9 and J is TRBJ2-2; D is unclear. Per the germline V gene, CDR1 is SGDLS and CDR2 is YYNGEE. Trimming pared 0 bases from V and 0 bases from J, leaving 9 bases between. CDR3 length: 16 amino acids. CDR3 residues: CASSVVQSTNTGELFF. In DNA, the CDR3 is TGTGCCAGCAGCGTAGTCCAGTCTACGAACACCGGGGAGCTGTTTTTT.

This clone showed up just a few times. V usage is TRBV29-1 and J usage is TRBJ1-2, with D uncertain. V was trimmed by 6 bases and J by 1 base, leaving 12 bases between them. Per germline, CDR1 SQVTM and CDR2 ANQGSEA. This CDR3 spans 13 amino acids. The CDR3 here is CSVSDANNYGYTF. CDR3 coding DNA: TGCAGCGTATCTGACGCAAATAACTATGGCTACACCTTC.

V usage is TRBV5-1 and J usage is TRBJ2-6; D call uncertain. Trimming removed 6 bases from V and 0 bases from J, with 10 bases in between. Germline lookup yields CDR1 SGHRS and CDR2 YFSETQ. There are 15 residues in the CDR3. This CDR3 is CASTALLSGANVLTF. Here the CDR3 DNA reads TGCGCCAGCACTGCGTTACTCTCTGGGGCCAACGTCCTGACTTTC.

This clone has a handful of counts. This sequence joins TRBV30 and TRBJ2-1; 10 bases are shared with TRBD2. The CDR3 has 19 amino acids. Germline values: CDR1 GTSNPN, CDR2 SVGIG (reference sequence). V trimming: 0 bases; J trimming: 0 bases; junction bases outside the gene matches: 11. CDR3: CAWSVKGERGGRSYNEQFF. CDR3 in DNA: TGTGCCTGGAGTGTAAAAGGAGAGCGGGGGGGTCGCTCCTACAATGAGCAGTTCTTC.